A single sample is the source of the 22 T cell receptor beta chains below, sequenced in a study of identical twins. A single record per CDR3 protein comes from TCRdb applying MiXCR to the 5' RACE reads. The sample yields about 550,000 distinct CDR3 sequences, around 24% seen once. Another study also made use of these data, one on yellow fever vaccine responses in identical twins.

What was sequenced was CD4+ T cells sorted from blood. These receptor sequences come from a woman between 18 and 30 years old in good health.

In its sample, this clonotype was seen many times. The gene calls are TRBV3-1 and TRBJ1-2; the D gene is possibly TRBD1 (5 bases). The germline CDR1 and CDR2 sequences are LGHDT and YNNKEL (reference sequence). V lost 2 bases and J 6 bases, leaving 19 bases between the germline ends. The CDR3 contains 16 residues. CDR3 sequence: CASSQLDRFAGNGYTF. DNA of the CDR3: TGTGCCAGCAGCCAATTAGATCGTTTTGCAGGGAATGGCTACACCTTC.

DNA of the CDR3: TGTGCCATCAGTGAGCTAACCCGGACTAGCGGAGCATACGAGCAGTACTTC. It yields the protein CAISELTRTSGAYEQYF. The V gene is TRBV10-3, the J gene TRBJ2-7; TRBD2 aligns across 10 bases. V lost 2 bases and J lost 4; bases outside the gene matches: 11. Germline CDR1 and CDR2: ENHRY and SYGVKD. CDR3 size: 17 residues.

The J gene is TRBJ2-3, the V gene TRBV6-1; 13 bases are a match to TRBD2. Germline V gene sequence: CDR1 MNHNS, CDR2 SASEGT. V lost 5 bases to trimming and J lost 4 bases; unmatched junction nucleotides: 9. The CDR3 spans 17 residues. This CDR3 is CASSKSTSGRGPDTQYF. As DNA, the CDR3 is TGTGCCAGCAGTAAAAGTACTAGCGGGAGGGGGCCAGATACGCAGTATTTT.

The rearrangement uses TRBV12-3 or TRBV12-4 and TRBJ2-3; TRBD2 aligns across 8 bases. V gave up 1 base and J gave up 8 bases; unmatched junction bases: 2. This CDR3 has 13 residues. CDR3: CASSLGGRTTQYF. The CDR3 region has the DNA TGTGCCAGCAGTTTAGGCGGGAGGACTACGCAGTATTTT.

This clonotype was seen a handful of times. The gene calls are TRBV19 and TRBJ1-6; D might be TRBD1 (6 bases). Germline V gives CDR1 LNHDA, CDR2 SQIVND (reference sequence). This CDR3 is built from 14 residues. V was clipped by 6 bases and J by 6 bases, with 12 bases between them. The CDR3 DNA reads as TGTGCCAGTAGGCCCCAGGGGACTAATTCACCCCTCCACTTT. This sequence encodes CASRPQGTNSPLHF. Combining the CDR3 with reference TRBV19 and TRBJ1-6 gives the whole variable domain DGGITQSPKYLFRKEGQNVTLSCEQNLNHDAMYWYRQDPGQGLRLIYYSQIVNDFQKGDIAEGYSVSREKKESFPLTVTSAQKNPTAFYLCASRPQGTNSPLHFGNGTRLTVT.

The chain carries TRBV5-6 and TRBJ2-7; D tentatively fits TRBD1 or TRBD2 (5 bases each). V was cut by 3 bases and J by 2 bases, with 12 bases left in between. Germline V CDR1 and CDR2: SGHDT, YYEEEE. The CDR3 length is 14 residues. In DNA form, the CDR3 reads TGTGCCAGCAGCTGGGGACGGGGCCCCTACGAGCAGTACTTC. This codes for CASSWGRGPYEQYF.

This clonotype came up a few times. The chain has TRBV12-3 or TRBV12-4 and TRBJ2-1, with D possibly being TRBD1 or TRBD2 (5 bases each). V gave up 7 bases and J gave up 7 bases, with 11 bases separating them. The CDR3 consists of 12 residues. The CDR3 loop reads CASTRGENEQFF. CDR3 sequence (DNA): TGTGCCAGCACCCGGGGCGAAAATGAGCAGTTCTTC.

This chain links TRBV25-1 with TRBJ1-4, with D hard to call. This CDR3 has 12 residues. Germline CDR1 and CDR2: MGHDK and SYGVNS. Trimming took 3 bases from V and 5 from J, leaving 4 bases between them. In DNA, the CDR3 is TGTGCCAGCAGTGAGCCCAATGAAAAACTGTTTTTT. Translated: CASSEPNEKLFF. Using reference TRBV25-1 and TRBJ1-4 for the parts outside the CDR3, the full variable domain is EADIYQTPRYLVIGTGKKITLECSQTMGHDKMYWYQQDPGMELHLIHYSYGVNSTEKGDLSSESTVSRIRTEHFPLTLESARPSHTSQYLCASSEPNEKLFFGSGTQLSVL.

There are a few counts of this clonotype. V usage is TRBV2 and J usage is TRBJ1-3; D is possibly TRBD1 (5 bases). Germline V gene lookup returns CDR1 SNHLY and CDR2 FYNNEI. The CDR3 has 14 amino acids. Here the CDR3 DNA reads TGTGCAACAACAGGAGGAGTTCCCGGAAACACCATATATTTT. This sequence encodes CATTGGVPGNTIYF.

The chain recombines TRBV20-1 with TRBJ2-5; D is undetermined. V lost 6 bases and J lost 2, with 7 bases in between. Germline CDR1 and CDR2: DFQATT and SNEGSKA (reference sequence). The CDR3 length is 11 residues. The chain's CDR3 is CSAIRQETQYF. The CDR3, as DNA: TGCAGTGCCATTAGGCAAGAGACCCAGTACTTC.

The CDR3 region is CASNIGSQPQHF. In DNA form, the CDR3 reads TGTGCCAGCAATATAGGGAGTCAGCCCCAGCATTTT. The rearrangement joins TRBV2 to TRBJ1-5; D uncertain. CDR3 length: 12 residues. Germline loops: CDR1 SNHLY, CDR2 FYNNEI. Between the trimmed V and J ends, which lost 7 bases and 6 bases, there was a span of 10 bases.

This clonotype has a handful of counts. The genes are TRBV29-1 and TRBJ2-1, with 7 bases identical to TRBD2. The CDR3 sequence is 13 residues long. Germline V lookup: CDR1 SQVTM, CDR2 ANQGSEA. The trim removed 5 bases at V and 7 bases at J, leaving 8 bases unmatched. CDR3 region: CSVRRLAGNEQFF. DNA of the CDR3: TGCAGCGTTCGTCGACTAGCCGGGAATGAGCAGTTCTTC.

The gene calls are TRBV28 and TRBJ2-5, with 7 bases matching TRBD2. The trim removed 8 bases at V and 1 base at J, leaving 13 bases unmatched. Germline CDR1 MDHEN, CDR2 SYDVKM. This CDR3 spans 16 amino acids. The CDR3 loop reads CASWDTAGVAQETQYF. CDR3 bases: TGTGCCAGCTGGGATACGGCGGGAGTAGCCCAAGAGACCCAGTACTTC.

V and J are TRBV19 and TRBJ2-3; 7 nucleotides align to TRBD2. J was trimmed by 8 bases and V by 5 bases; bases with no gene match: 22. The CDR3 has 18 amino acids. Per germline, CDR1 LNHDA and CDR2 SQIVND (reference sequence). CDR3 sequence: CASSFPPSTSLAQGTQYF. The CDR3 coding sequence is TGTGCCAGTAGTTTCCCCCCCTCGACTAGCCTCGCCCAGGGTACGCAGTATTTT.

This chain links TRBV6-1 with TRBJ2-1; 12 bases fit TRBD2. CDR3 length: 15 amino acids. Unmatched junction bases numbered 6, after V lost 7 bases and J lost 5 bases. CDR1 MNHNS and CDR2 SASEGT come from the germline V gene. For the CDR3, the DNA is TGTGCCAGCACCCCAGGGACTAGCGGGCACAATGAGCAGTTCTTC. Translating it yields CASTPGTSGHNEQFF.

V usage is TRBV28 and J usage is TRBJ2-3; D unclear. The CDR3 covers 13 residues. Trimming stripped 4 bases from V and 4 bases from J, with 9 bases between. The germline gives CDR1 MDHEN, CDR2 SYDVKM. In nucleotides, the CDR3 is TGTGCCAGCAGTTACAATACTGCAGATACGCAGTATTTT. Amino acids: CASSYNTADTQYF.

The rearrangement joins TRBV18 to TRBJ1-1; D remains ambiguous. Germline V gives CDR1 KGHSH, CDR2 LQKENI. Deletions cut 3 bases from V and 1 base from J, with 6 bases between. The CDR3 covers 13 residues. CDR3 in DNA: TGTGCCAGCTCACCCACATCGAACACTGAAGCTTTCTTT. It is translated as CASSPTSNTEAFF.

This clonotype has a count of ten or more. The chain combines TRBV12-3 or TRBV12-4 with TRBJ1-5; D unclear. This CDR3 is 14 amino acids long. Deletions cut 6 bases from V and 3 bases from J, with 12 bases between. In DNA, the CDR3 is TGTGCCAGCAGACCCGACCCACCCAATCAGCCCCAGCATTTT. This translates into CASRPDPPNQPQHF.

This clonotype was counted between two and nine times. The chain links TRBV6-5 to TRBJ2-2; D gene unclear. Looked up from germline, CDR1 is MNHEY and CDR2 is SVGAGI. The CDR3 runs 16 residues. The V and J ends lost 0 bases and 0 bases respectively, with 8 bases between them. The CDR3 bases are TGTGCCAGCAGTTACTCATGGAGTTCGAACACCGGGGAGCTGTTTTTT. Encoded protein: CASSYSWSSNTGELFF.

This clonotype has just a few counts. J is TRBJ2-1 and V is TRBV24-1, with TRBD1 identical over 8 bases. V lost 7 bases to trimming and J lost 4 bases; unmatched junction nucleotides: 11. The CDR3 is 16 amino acids. Germline values: CDR1 KGHDR, CDR2 SFDVKD. The CDR3 protein is CATSERGQGAYNEQFF. CDR3 nucleotides: TGTGCCACCAGCGAGAGAGGGCAGGGGGCGTACAATGAGCAGTTCTTC.

This clonotype was detected only a few times. The rearrangement uses TRBV20-1 and TRBJ2-7; tentatively, D is TRBD2 (5 bases). Trimming took 3 bases from V and 2 from J, leaving 11 bases between them. The CDR3 loop spans 13 amino acids. CDR1 and CDR2 (germline): DFQATT, SNEGSKA (reference sequence). The CDR3 DNA reads TGCAGTGCTAGTGGGCTAGCTCCCTACGAGCAGTACTTC. Protein sequence: CSASGLAPYEQYF.

The chain recombines TRBV11-2 with TRBJ1-1, with 7 bases lining up with TRBD1. CDR3 length equals 15 residues. V was pared by 4 bases and J by 0 bases, with 5 bases of the junction left unmatched. Germline V gene sequence: CDR1 SGHAT, CDR2 FQNNGV. CDR3 bases: TGTGCCAGCAGCTCTTCAGACAGGGTGAACACTGAAGCTTTCTTT. Translating gives CASSSSDRVNTEAFF.